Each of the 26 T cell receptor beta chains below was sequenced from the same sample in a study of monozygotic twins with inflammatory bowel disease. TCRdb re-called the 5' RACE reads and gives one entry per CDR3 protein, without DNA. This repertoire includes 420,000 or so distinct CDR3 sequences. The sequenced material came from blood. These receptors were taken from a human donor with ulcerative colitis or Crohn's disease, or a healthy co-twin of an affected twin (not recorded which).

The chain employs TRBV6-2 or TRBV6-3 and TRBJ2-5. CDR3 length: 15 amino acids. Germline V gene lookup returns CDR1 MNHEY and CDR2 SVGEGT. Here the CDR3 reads CASSYSRSRRETQYF.

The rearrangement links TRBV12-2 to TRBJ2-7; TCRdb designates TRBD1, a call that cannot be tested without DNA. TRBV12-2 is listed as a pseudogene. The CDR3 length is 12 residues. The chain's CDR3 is CASPSGDVEQYF.

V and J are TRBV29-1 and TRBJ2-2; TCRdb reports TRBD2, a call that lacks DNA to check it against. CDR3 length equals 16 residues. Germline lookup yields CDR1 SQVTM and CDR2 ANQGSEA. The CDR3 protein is CSVGTRAGGVTGELFF.

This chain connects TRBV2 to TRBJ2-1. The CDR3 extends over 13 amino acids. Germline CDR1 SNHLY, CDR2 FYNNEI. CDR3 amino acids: CASSDRSLGEQFF.

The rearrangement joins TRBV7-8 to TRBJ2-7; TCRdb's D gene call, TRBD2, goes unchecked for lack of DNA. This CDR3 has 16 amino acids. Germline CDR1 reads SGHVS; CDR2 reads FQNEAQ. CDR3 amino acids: CASSPWGRGSVDEQYF.

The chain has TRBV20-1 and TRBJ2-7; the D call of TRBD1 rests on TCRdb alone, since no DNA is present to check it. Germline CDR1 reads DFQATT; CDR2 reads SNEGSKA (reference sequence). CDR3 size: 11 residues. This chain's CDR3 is CSARRPREQYF.

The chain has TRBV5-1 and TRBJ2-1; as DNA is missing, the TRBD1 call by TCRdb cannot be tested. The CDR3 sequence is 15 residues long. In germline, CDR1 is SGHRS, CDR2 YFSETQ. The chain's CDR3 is CASSPRTGEYNEQFF.

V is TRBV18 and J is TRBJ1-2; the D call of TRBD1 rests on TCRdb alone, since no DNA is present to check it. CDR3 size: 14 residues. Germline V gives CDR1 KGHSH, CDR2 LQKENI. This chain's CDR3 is CASSLTGGDDGYTF.

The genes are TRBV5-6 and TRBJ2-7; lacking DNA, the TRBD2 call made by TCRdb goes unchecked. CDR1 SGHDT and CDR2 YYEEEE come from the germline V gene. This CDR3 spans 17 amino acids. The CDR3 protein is CASSSQVGGRSTYEQYF.

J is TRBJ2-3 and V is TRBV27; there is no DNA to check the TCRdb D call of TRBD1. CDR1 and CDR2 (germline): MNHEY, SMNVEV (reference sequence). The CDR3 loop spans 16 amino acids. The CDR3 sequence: CASSRTGEVLTDTQYF.

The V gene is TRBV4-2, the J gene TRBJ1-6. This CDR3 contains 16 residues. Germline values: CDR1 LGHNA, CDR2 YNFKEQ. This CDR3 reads CASSPDRGASNSPLHF.

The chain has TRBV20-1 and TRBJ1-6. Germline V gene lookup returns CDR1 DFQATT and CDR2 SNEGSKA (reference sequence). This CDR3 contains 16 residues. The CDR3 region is CSARDSRENYNSPLHF.

CDR3 sequence: CASSQGGTGELFF. The genes are TRBV3-1 and TRBJ2-2; TCRdb reports TRBD1, a call that lacks DNA to check it against. CDR1 and CDR2 (germline): LGHDT, YNNKEL (reference sequence). CDR3 size: 13 residues.

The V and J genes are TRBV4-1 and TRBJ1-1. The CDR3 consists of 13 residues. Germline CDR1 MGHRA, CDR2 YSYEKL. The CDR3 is CASSQELDLGAFF.

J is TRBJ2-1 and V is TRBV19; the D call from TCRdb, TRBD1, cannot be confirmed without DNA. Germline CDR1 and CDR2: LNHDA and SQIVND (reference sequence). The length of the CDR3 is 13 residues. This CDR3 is CASSRVPYNEQFF.

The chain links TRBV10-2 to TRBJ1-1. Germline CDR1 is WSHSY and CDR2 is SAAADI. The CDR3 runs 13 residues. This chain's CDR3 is CASSESTRSEAFF.

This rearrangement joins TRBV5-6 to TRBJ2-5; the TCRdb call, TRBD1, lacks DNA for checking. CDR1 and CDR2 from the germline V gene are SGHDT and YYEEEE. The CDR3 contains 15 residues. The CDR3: CASSLTGGEGETQYF. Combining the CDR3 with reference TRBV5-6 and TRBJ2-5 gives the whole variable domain DAGVTQSPTHLIKTRGQQVTLRCSPKSGHDTVSWYQQALGQGPQFIFQYYEEEERQRGNFPDRFSGHQFPNYSSELNVNALLLGDSALYLCASSLTGGEGETQYFGPGTRLLVL.

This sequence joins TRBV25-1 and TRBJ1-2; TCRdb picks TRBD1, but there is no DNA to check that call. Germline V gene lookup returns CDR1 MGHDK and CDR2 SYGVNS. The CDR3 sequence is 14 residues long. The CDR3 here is CASSELGGSYGYTF.

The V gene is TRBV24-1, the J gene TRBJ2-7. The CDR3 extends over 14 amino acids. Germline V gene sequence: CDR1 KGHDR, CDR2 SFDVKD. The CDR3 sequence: CATSDSTAPYEQYF.

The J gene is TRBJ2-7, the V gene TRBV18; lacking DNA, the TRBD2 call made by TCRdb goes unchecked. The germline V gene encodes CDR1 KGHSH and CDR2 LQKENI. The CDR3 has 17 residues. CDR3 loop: CASSPRETGLAGNEQYF.

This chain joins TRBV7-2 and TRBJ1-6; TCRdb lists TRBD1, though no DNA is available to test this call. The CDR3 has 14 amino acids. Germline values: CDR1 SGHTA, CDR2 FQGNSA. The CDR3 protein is CASSLGTADSPLHF.

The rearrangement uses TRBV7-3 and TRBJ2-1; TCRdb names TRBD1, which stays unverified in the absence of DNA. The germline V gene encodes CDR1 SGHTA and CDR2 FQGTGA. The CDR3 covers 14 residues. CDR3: CASSFIRDLAPLVF.

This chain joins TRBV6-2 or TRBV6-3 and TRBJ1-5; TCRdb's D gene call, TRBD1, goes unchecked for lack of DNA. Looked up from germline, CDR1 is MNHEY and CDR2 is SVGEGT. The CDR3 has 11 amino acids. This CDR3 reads CASSHGQSSHF.

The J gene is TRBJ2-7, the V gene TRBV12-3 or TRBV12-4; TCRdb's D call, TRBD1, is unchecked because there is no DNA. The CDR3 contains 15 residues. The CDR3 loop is CASSLSTGGNYEQYF.

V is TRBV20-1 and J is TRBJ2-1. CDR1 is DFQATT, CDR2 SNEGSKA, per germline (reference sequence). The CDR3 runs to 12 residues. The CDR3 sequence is CSANGFDNEQFF.

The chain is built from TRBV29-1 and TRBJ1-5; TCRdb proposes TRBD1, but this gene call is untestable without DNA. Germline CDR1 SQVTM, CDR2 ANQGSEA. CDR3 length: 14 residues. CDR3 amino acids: CSVEVTGCHQPQHF.